The clone carrying this T cell receptor (beta chain) occurred a few times. Its antigen remains unidentified. The second PCR ran roughly 6 to 11 cycles with a sample-barcoded 5' primer and J-beta primers. With 12 random nucleotides, a template-switch adaptor tagged each individual cDNA molecule. MiXCR, applied by TCRdb to the 5' RACE reads, yields one record per CDR3 protein. Among hundreds of thousands of distinct CDR3 sequences listed, more than 20% were seen once. These data originate in a study of blood T cells in healthy people across ages. Study-wide results and limits: Observed TCR beta diversity per million T cells went down as age went up. This fall followed a roughly linear course with age.

In germline, CDR1 is SGHVS, CDR2 FQNEAQ. The CDR3 covers 16 residues. J gave up 4 bases and V 3 bases, and 7 bases lay outside the gene matches. Donors were systemically healthy Caucasian individuals from Russia aged 6 to 90 years. Donors gave around 10 milliliters of peripheral blood apiece. The TCR comes from a man aged 70 or older in good health. The V and J genes are TRBV7-8 and TRBJ2-2; the match to TRBD2 covers 8 bases. Material: blood. CDR3 in amino acids: CASSFSGTSSTGELFF. Here the CDR3 DNA reads TGTGCCAGCAGCTTTTCCGGGACTAGTAGCACCGGGGAGCTGTTTTTT.